This T cell receptor beta chain came from a study of OX40 agonist ivuxolimab in advanced cancers. Study context: A diagnosis of hepatocellular carcinoma, melanoma, renal cell or head and neck cancer was present in dose-escalation patients. Study-level findings and limits: Patients with a partial response at 0.1-3.0 mg/kg had among the lowest clonal expansion.

This table comes from immunoSEQ multiplex PCR, and its TCRdb copy is limited to in-frame clones, with some not included. The sample carries 90,000 to 100,000 clones, 80% to 90% recorded once. Trimming pared 1 base from V and 5 bases from J, leaving 24 bases between. CDR3 length: 18 residues. Germline V gives CDR1 SGDLS, CDR2 YYNGEE. In this sample, this clone turned up once. Its target is unknown. Sample: CD4+ or CD8+ T cells sorted from blood, taken in a trial of the OX40 agonist ivuxolimab. The receptor was derived from an adult with an advanced solid tumor such as melanoma, head and neck, liver or kidney cancer. This sequence joins TRBV9 and TRBJ1-2, with D maybe TRBD1 (6 bases). The CDR3 DNA sequence: TGTGCCAGCAGCGTATGGCTGACCCAGGGGTCATCGGTGTATGGCTACACCTTC. It encodes CASSVWLTQGSSVYGYTF.